These T cell receptor beta chains were read from a single sample in a study of blood T cells in healthy people across ages. Using its own MiXCR run on the 5' RACE reads, TCRdb lists one record per CDR3 protein. This table has about a million distinct CDR3 sequences, approximately 38% appearing once. The sample comprised blood. The receptor set was obtained from a man aged 18 to 30 in good health. The CDR3 runs from the conserved cysteine through the conserved F or W. A D gene is named only where the DNA matches it firmly. Size is stated for part of the rows, as once, few or many counts, or as a class when the clone is expanded.

j_call clone_size v_call cdr3_length d_call cdr3_nt cdr3_aa
TRBJ1-1 NA TRBV25-1 12 NA TGTGCCAGTATTGCAGGGAACACTGAAGCTTTCTTT CASIAGNTEAFF
TRBJ1-2 NA TRBV12-3/TRBV12-4 16 NA TGTGCCAGCAGTTTTGCCTATACCGGGACCTCTGATGGCTACACCTTC CASSFAYTGTSDGYTF
TRBJ1-4 NA TRBV21-1 15 NA TGTGCCAGCAGCAAAAGCGGATCCCCTAATGAAAAACTGTTTTTT CASSKSGSPNEKLFF
TRBJ1-5 few TRBV29-1 14 TRBD1 TGCAGCGTTAGACAGGGGGATAGCAATCAGCCCCAGCATTTT CSVRQGDSNQPQHF
TRBJ2-1 few TRBV25-1 11 NA TGTGCCAGCAGGGGGGTCAGTGAGCAGTTCTTC CASRGVSEQFF
TRBJ1-1 few TRBV20-1 14 TRBD1 TGCAGTGCTAGAGCCCCCAGGGGGGCCACTGAAGCTTTCTTT CSARAPRGATEAFF
TRBJ1-2 NA TRBV20-1 14 NA TGCAGTGCTCGACTCGGATCTACTAACTATGGCTACACCTTC CSARLGSTNYGYTF
TRBJ1-1 NA TRBV21-1 18 NA TGTGCCAGCAGCAAATTGACCCCGGGACAGCCGATGAACACTGAAGCTTTCTTT CASSKLTPGQPMNTEAFF
TRBJ2-2 NA TRBV7-9 15 TRBD1 TGTGCCAGCGGCAACAGGGGCTGGAACACCGGGGAGCTGTTTTTT CASGNRGWNTGELFF
TRBJ2-3 few TRBV5-5 17 TRBD2 TGTGCCAGCAGCTTTCCTAGCGGGGGACTAAGCACAGATACGCAGTATTTT CASSFPSGGLSTDTQYF
TRBJ2-1 NA TRBV7-9 14 NA TGTGCCAGCAGCTTAGTGGCAGAATACGATGAGCAGTTCTTC CASSLVAEYDEQFF
TRBJ1-1 once TRBV4-1 16 TRBD1 TGCGCCAGCAGCCAAAGACAGGGACCTAGGAACACTGAAGCTTTCTTT CASSQRQGPRNTEAFF
TRBJ1-3 few TRBV9 14 NA TGTGCCAGTACCAGAGACAACTCTGGAAACACCATATATTTT CASTRDNSGNTIYF
TRBJ2-6 few TRBV9 18 NA TGTGCCAGCAGCTCCAAAGGGACCCCGACTTCTGGGGCCAACGTCCTGACTTTC CASSSKGTPTSGANVLTF
TRBJ2-3 NA TRBV27 14 TRBD1 TGTGCCAGCAGTTTAGCACAGGGGGCAGATACGCAGTATTTT CASSLAQGADTQYF
TRBJ1-4 few TRBV5-1 15 NA TGCGCCAGCAGCTTCCGCAGGGCGCCCTATGAAAAACTGTTTTTT CASSFRRAPYEKLFF
TRBJ1-4 NA TRBV6-6 14 NA TGTGCCAGCAGCCCCTGGCGGGACAAGGGAAAACTGTTTTTT CASSPWRDKGKLFF
TRBJ2-1 NA TRBV9 15 TRBD2 TGTGCCAGCAGCGCAGAGGGCGGGGGGGCAAATGAGCAGTTCTTC CASSAEGGGANEQFF
TRBJ2-2 NA TRBV29-1 14 TRBD1 TGCAGCGTGGGACAGGGGTACTACACCGGGGAGCTGTTTTTT CSVGQGYYTGELFF
TRBJ2-5 NA TRBV19 13 NA TGTGCCAGTGGTAGACCCCTCCAAGAGACCCAGTACTTC CASGRPLQETQYF
TRBJ2-7 NA TRBV7-2 15 TRBD1 TGTGCCAGCAGCTTAGTGGGACAGGGTAGGCTCGAGCAGTACTTC CASSLVGQGRLEQYF
TRBJ2-1 NA TRBV12-3/TRBV12-4 14 NA TGTGCCAGCAGTGTGCGAGCGTCCTACAATGAGCAGTTCTTC CASSVRASYNEQFF
TRBJ2-1 NA TRBV20-1 13 NA TGCAGTGCTAATCCCCCCCCTTACAATGAGCAGTTCTTC CSANPPPYNEQFF
TRBJ2-3 many TRBV7-3 15 NA TGTGCCAGCAGCTTCGGCGGGGCGCTTACAGATACGCAGTATTTT CASSFGGALTDTQYF
TRBJ1-2 NA TRBV5-1 14 NA TGCGCCAGCAGCTTGGCAACACAAGAGAATGGCTACACCTTC CASSLATQENGYTF
TRBJ2-3 many TRBV29-1 15 TRBD2 TGCAGCGTGGGAAAACTAGCGGCAAGCACAGATACGCAGTATTTT CSVGKLAASTDTQYF
TRBJ1-3 NA TRBV5-1 15 NA TGCGCCAGCAGCTCCTCAGGGACCTCTGGAAACACCATATATTTT CASSSSGTSGNTIYF
TRBJ2-5 NA TRBV6-1 13 NA TGTGCCAGCAGTGAGTCCGCAAACAATGAGCAGTACTTC CASSESANNEQYF
TRBJ2-6 NA TRBV7-2 17 NA TGTGCCAGCAGCTTCGGGGGTCCTATCTCAGGGGCCAACGTCCTGACTTTC CASSFGGPISGANVLTF
TRBJ2-7 NA TRBV4-3 18 NA TGCGCCAGCAGCCAAGATCCCCTTTCGGCGGGGCGCTACAATGAGCAGTACTTC CASSQDPLSAGRYNEQYF
TRBJ1-1 NA TRBV9 14 NA TGTGCCAGCAGCGTTAGGGATGACAACACTGAAGCTTTCTTT CASSVRDDNTEAFF
TRBJ2-1 NA TRBV4-3 15 TRBD2 TGCGCCAGCAGCCAAGATCGGGTAAGACTAGCGGTACAGTTCTTC CASSQDRVRLAVQFF
TRBJ2-7 NA TRBV20-1 15 TRBD1 TGCAGTGCTAGAGTTGGCGGGACAGGAGGCTACGAGCAGTACTTC CSARVGGTGGYEQYF
TRBJ1-5 NA TRBV5-6 18 NA TGTGCCAGCAGCTTGGTTGAAAGGAGGCTGTATAGCAATCAGCCCCAGCATTTT CASSLVERRLYSNQPQHF
TRBJ2-7 NA TRBV29-1 16 TRBD1 TGCAGCGTTGCCCCATTACAGGGGAGAGGGGACAATGAGCAGTACTTC CSVAPLQGRGDNEQYF
TRBJ1-1 NA TRBV9 15 TRBD1 TGTGCCAGCAGCCCCAGGGGGGGTCGGGGCACTGAAGCTTTCTTT CASSPRGGRGTEAFF
TRBJ1-2 few TRBV4-1 16 NA TGCGCCAGCAGCCAAGATAATAGAGGACACTACTATGGCTACACCTTC CASSQDNRGHYYGYTF
TRBJ2-7 NA TRBV7-2 16 TRBD2 TGTGCCAGCAGCTTAGTGTCCGGCGGGGGGGCCTACGAGCAGTACTTC CASSLVSGGGAYEQYF
TRBJ1-5 NA TRBV27 13 NA TGTGCCAGCAGTTTCACAGGGAGGATGCCCCAGCATTTT CASSFTGRMPQHF
TRBJ1-1 NA TRBV7-9 12 NA TGTGCCAGCAGCCTATCATTGGGTCCAGCTTTCTTT CASSLSLGPAFF
TRBJ2-1 NA TRBV20-1 12 NA TGCAGTGCTAGATGGGCTGGCAATGAGCGGTTCTTC CSARWAGNERFF
TRBJ2-2 NA TRBV4-3 17 TRBD2 TGCGCCAGCAGCCGCGAAGCTAGCGGGGGGGACACCGGGGAGCTGTTTTTT CASSREASGGDTGELFF
TRBJ2-7 NA TRBV12-3/TRBV12-4 13 TRBD2 TGTGCCAGCAGTGCGGGACTAATCGGCGAGCAGTACTTC CASSAGLIGEQYF
TRBJ2-7 NA TRBV5-1 13 TRBD1 TGCGCCAGCGCCTACCGGGACAGCTACGAGCAGTACTTC CASAYRDSYEQYF
TRBJ1-6 few TRBV10-3 15 NA TGTGCCATCAGTGAGTCGAGGGGGTTAGAGTCACCCCTCCACTTT CAISESRGLESPLHF
TRBJ1-3 NA TRBV5-1 17 NA TGCGCCAGCAGCTTAAGTCCGGGACGGAGATCTGGAAACACCATATATTTT CASSLSPGRRSGNTIYF
TRBJ2-7 NA TRBV6-5 15 NA TGTGCCAGCAGTCGACGGGACACTCTCTCCTACGAGCAGTACTTC CASSRRDTLSYEQYF
TRBJ2-7 NA TRBV12-3/TRBV12-4 13 NA TGTGCCAGCAGCCGGGGCCACTCGGGCGAGCAGTACTTC CASSRGHSGEQYF